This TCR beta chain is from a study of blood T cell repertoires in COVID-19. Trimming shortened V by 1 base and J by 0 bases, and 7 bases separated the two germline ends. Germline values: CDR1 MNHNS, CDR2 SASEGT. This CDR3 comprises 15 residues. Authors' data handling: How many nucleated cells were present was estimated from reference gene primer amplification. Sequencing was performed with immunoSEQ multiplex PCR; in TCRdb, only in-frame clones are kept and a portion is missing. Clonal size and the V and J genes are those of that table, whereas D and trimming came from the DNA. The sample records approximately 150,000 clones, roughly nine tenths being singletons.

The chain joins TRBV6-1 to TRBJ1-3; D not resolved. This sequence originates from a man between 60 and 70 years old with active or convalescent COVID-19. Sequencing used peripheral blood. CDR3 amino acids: CASSEDPSSGNTIYF. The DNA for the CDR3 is TGTGCCAGCAGTGAAGACCCTAGCTCTGGAAACACCATATATTTT.